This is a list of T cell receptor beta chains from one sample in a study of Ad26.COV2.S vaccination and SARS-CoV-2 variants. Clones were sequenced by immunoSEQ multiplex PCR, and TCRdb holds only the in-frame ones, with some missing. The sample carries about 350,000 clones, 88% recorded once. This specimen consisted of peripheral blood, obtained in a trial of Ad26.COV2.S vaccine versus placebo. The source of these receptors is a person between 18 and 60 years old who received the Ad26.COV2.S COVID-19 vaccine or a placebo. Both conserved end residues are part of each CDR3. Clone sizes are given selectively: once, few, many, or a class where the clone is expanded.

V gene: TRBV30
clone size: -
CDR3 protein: CAWIKRTEAFF

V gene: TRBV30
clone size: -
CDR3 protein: CAWSPGPGGYTF

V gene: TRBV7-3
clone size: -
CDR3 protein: CASSSAGTTPNEQFF

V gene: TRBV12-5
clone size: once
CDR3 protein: CASGLSPGGNQPQHF

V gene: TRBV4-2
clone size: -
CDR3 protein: CASSMRGTTNEKLFF

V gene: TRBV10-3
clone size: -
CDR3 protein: CASGHPTGNTEAFF

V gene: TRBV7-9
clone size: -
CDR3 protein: CASSLVSGEQYF

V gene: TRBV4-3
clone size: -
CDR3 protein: CASSHLHRAANEKLFF

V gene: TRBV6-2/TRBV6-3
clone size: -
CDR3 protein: CASSSRTGIYNEQFF

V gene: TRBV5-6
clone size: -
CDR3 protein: CASSLGPTGNTEAFF

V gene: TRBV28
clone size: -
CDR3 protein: CASSLLMGRNADTQYF

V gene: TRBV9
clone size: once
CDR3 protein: CASSPPGQGGADTQYF

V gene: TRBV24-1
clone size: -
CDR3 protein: CATSGTGVGETQYF

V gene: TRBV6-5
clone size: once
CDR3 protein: CASSRGQGNQPQHF

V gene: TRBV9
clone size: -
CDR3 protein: CASSVAGGINYGYTF

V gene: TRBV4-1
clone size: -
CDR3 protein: CASSQVYRKNIQYF

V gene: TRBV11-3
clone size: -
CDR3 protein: CASSNTDSLLNSGANVLTF

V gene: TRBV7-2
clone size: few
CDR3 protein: CASSLTGDEQYF

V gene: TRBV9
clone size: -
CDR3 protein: CASSRGFRGAYGYTF

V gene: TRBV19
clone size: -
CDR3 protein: CASSSGGSSYNEQFF

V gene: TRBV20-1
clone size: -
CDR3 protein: CSASSTEAFF

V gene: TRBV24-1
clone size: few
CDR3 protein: CATSDGTGNTGELFF

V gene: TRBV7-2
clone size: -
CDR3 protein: CASSLTGAHNQPQHF

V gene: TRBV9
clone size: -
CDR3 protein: CASSFGTGTNQPQHF

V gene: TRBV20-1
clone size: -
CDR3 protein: CSDKTSGVEFF

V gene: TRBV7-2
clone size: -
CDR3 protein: CASSKRGQPQHF

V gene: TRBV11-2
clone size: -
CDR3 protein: CASSPDRGRTDTQYF

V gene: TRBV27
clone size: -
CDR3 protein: CASSDQAAGTEAFF

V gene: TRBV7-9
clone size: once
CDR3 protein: CASSSGTGGADTQYF

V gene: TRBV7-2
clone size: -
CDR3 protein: CASSPATGGSQPQHF

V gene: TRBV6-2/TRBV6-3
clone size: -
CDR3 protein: CASSYEFQVSYEQYF

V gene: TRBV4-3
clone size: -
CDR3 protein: CASSHKLRGIGSNTEAFF

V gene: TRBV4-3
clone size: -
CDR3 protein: CASSQKAQGGQAFF

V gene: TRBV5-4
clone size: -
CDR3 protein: CASSWDAPGEQYF

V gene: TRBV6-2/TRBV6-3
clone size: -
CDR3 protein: CASSYGDTENSYEQYF

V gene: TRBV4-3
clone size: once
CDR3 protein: CASSHVAGGDNEQFF

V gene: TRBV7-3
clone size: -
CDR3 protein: CASSPRQNYGYTF

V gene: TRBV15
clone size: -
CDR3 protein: CATSRDIIPDTQYF

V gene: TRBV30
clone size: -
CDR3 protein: CAWDRANSPLHF

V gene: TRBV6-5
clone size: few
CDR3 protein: CATSLYNTGELFF

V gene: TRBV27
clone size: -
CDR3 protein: CASSLDRGYVRSTDTQYF

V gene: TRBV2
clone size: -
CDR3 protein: CASSAGEFYGYTF

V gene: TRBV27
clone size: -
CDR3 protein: CASSLSFRYMNTEAFF

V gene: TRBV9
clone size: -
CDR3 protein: CASSVGPSDELYF

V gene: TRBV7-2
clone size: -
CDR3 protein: CASSFGQGANGYTF

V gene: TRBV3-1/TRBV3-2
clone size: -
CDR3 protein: CASSQVKTGLGETQYF

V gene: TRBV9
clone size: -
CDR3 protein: CASSDSGSSYNEQFF

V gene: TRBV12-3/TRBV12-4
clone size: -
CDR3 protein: CASSPPLVGGYTF

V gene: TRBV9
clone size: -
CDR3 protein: CASSNSGGFSSTDTQYF

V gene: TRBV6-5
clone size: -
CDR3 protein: CASSYSRLPAAYGYTF

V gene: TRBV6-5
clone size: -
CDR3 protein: CASSYLALSNYGYTF

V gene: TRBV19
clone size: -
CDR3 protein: CASSPSGGDTQYF